This entry is about one T cell receptor (beta chain). Trimming removed 5 bases at V and 6 bases at J, with 6 bases between. Looked up from germline, CDR1 is MNHEY and CDR2 is SVGEGT. CDR3 length equals 11 residues. This record belongs to a study of blood T cell repertoires in COVID-19. Clones were read by immunoSEQ multiplex PCR, and TCRdb kept only the in-frame ones, dropping some. The data contain about 340,000 clones, around 90% of them singletons. The origin of this receptor is a woman aged 18-29 years who had recovered from COVID-19. The chain employs TRBV6-2 or TRBV6-3 and TRBJ2-3; D uncertain. The sequencing input was peripheral blood. This CDR3 reads CASSMSDTQYF. The DNA for the CDR3 is TGTGCCAGCAGTATGTCGGATACGCAGTATTTT.